This entry is about one T cell receptor beta chain. This entry is derived from a study of blood T cells in healthy people across ages. In terms of origin and age, donors were healthy Caucasian individuals from Russia aged roughly 6 to 95. Germline CDR1 MNHNY, CDR2 SVGAGI (reference sequence). Trimming took off 4 bases at V and 3 bases at J, with 13 bases between the two ends. The CDR3 loop spans 14 amino acids. The second PCR ran about 6 to 12 cycles with a sample-barcoded 5' primer and J-beta primers. TCRdb fed the 5' RACE reads into MiXCR, producing one record per CDR3 protein. The repertoire holds about 1,500,000 distinct CDR3 sequences, with roughly 40% as singletons.

This chain links TRBV6-6 with TRBJ2-7; D tentatively reads TRBD1 or TRBD2 (5 bases each). The source is a woman aged 18 to 35 in good health. Sample: blood. Here the CDR3 DNA reads TGTGCCAGCAGTTCCAGGGAGCTTGGCTACGAGCAGTACTTC. Its protein is CASSSRELGYEQYF.